This T cell receptor beta chain was sequenced during a study of T cell responses to AZD1222 COVID-19 vaccine (dated by TCRdb to the early 2020s). In terms of the full investigation: A total of around 240 trial participants underwent TCR sequencing, of whom 200 to 220 received two doses of AZD1222 and some 26 received two doses of the MenACWY control vaccine. Enrollment into the trials was organized by age into subgroups of 18-55, 56-69 and 70-plus years, and those subgroups contained about 150, 27 and 61 TCR-sequenced participants, respectively. Points the paper makes about the study in general: Participants were mostly white British and included more females than males, and it was suggested by the authors that clonal diversity may have been underestimated. After two AZD1222 doses, both the breadth and the depth of spike-specific TCRs were significantly higher than at day 0 and than in MenACWY recipients. The whole spike protein was spanned by vaccine-associated CD4 TCRs, and dominant responses were seen in regions 160-218 and 743-854. Because no samples from the day 14 peak response were available, repertoires could be characterized only after the peak T cell response. Nearly half of unique spike-specific TCRs reportedly recognized epitopes outside regions mutated in the B.1.351 and B.1.1.7 variants. Conclusions about previously exposed vaccinees were limited because only six AZD1222 recipients were SARS-CoV-2 seropositive at baseline. The 56-69-year group was small, and its depth increase did not reach significance, likely because of low power.

The CDR3 regions of human TCRbeta chains were subjected to immunosequencing. Regarding the original processing steps: Repertoire TCRs were matched against a reference library of SARS-CoV-2-specific TCRs generated with the MIRA antigen-specificity platform. Breadth meant the fraction of unique TCRs that were SARS-CoV-2-associated, whereas depth meant the fraction of total T cells that were SARS-CoV-2-associated. Using the MIRA data, each spike-specific TCR was assigned both to the spike region to which the TCR was reactive and to a CD4 or CD8 class. Log10-transformed breadth and depth values were compared by one-way ANOVA with Sidak's multiple comparisons tests. TCRdb took this table from immuneACCESS and kept in-frame rearrangements with V and J called. Such tables lack part of the clones; where checked against another copy, unresolved V genes explain under half of the gap, and the rest is unexplained. V, J and clone size are those of that table, while D and trimming were read from the DNA. A total of over 150,000 clones appear in this sample, roughly 93% of them only once. The ten largest clones represent about 1% of the sample.

Concerning this clone itself: What this receptor recognizes is not known. No qualities accompany the bases; no much larger clone lies one base away.

The time point label here, explained by the study, means: about 28 days (+/-7) after the second vaccine dose. Interpreted using the paper, the treatment or condition label stands for: meningococcal conjugate vaccine given as trial control. Vaccinee samples were obtained from the UK trials COV001 and COV002, which included a single-blind randomized controlled phase 2/3 trial of AZD1222 (ChAdOx1 nCoV-19) in healthy adults. Trial participant PBMC samples were collected at day 0 and day 28 after the second dose for TCRbeta chain sequencing. The CDR3 numbers 14 residues from cysteine through phenylalanine. The only DNA kept is the CDR3, 42 bases in frame from the first base. V loses 4 bases at its end and J loses 1 base; junction bases beyond the gene matches: 2. Sequences MDHEN (CDR1) and SYDVKM (CDR2) are obtained from the germline V gene.

The chain is made from TRBV28 and TRBJ1-2, with 8 bases aligning to TRBD1. The source was peripheral blood, collected 28 days after the second dose of the MenACWY control vaccine. The TCR was taken from an adult who received the MenACWY meningococcal vaccine as a control. DNA sequence: TGTGCCAGCAGTTCAGGGGGCGTTAACTATGGCTACACCTTC. Translated, this gives CASSSGGVNYGYTF.